The following is a TCR beta chain sequence with its context. CDR1 is SGHRS and CDR2 is YFSETQ in the germline V gene. This CDR3 comprises 14 residues. With 0 bases removed from V and 7 bases from J, the gap between germline ends came to 10 bases. This specimen belongs to a study of PD-1 blockade in classical Hodgkin lymphoma. Each patient relapsed following autologous stem cell transplantation, and prior brentuximab vedotin exposure differed. This table comes from immunoSEQ multiplex PCR, and its TCRdb copy is limited to in-frame clones, with some not included. The sample lists 90,000 to 130,000 clones; about 88% were seen once.

This clonotype was sampled from a human donor with classical Hodgkin lymphoma. The genes are TRBV5-1 and TRBJ2-2; TRBD1 might be the D (6 bases). Sequenced material: peripheral blood mononuclear cells (PBMCs), taken before the second cycle of nivolumab. The CDR3 reads CASSLEGVNGELFF. The CDR3 nucleotides read TGCGCCAGCAGCTTGGAGGGGGTGAACGGGGAGCTGTTTTTT. Together with reference TRBV5-1 and TRBJ2-2, the CDR3 gives the full variable domain: KAGVTQTPRYLIKTRGQQVTLSCSPISGHRSVSWYQQTPGQGLQFLFEYFSETQRNKGNFPGRFSGRQFSNSRSEMNVSTLELGDSALYLCASSLEGVNGELFFGEGSRLTVL.